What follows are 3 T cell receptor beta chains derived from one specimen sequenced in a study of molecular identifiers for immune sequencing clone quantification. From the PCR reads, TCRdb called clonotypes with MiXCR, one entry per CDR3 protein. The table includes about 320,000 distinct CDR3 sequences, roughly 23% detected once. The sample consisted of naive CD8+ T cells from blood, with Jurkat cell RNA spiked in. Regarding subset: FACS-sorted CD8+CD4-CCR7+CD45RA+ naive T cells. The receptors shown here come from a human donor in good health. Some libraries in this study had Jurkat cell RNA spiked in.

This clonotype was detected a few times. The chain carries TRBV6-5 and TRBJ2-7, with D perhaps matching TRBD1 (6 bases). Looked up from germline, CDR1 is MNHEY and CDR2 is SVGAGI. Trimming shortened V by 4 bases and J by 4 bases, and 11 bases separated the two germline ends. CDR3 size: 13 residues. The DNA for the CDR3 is TGTGCCAGCAGTTTACAGGGTTGGTACGAGCAGTACTTC. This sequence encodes CASSLQGWYEQYF.

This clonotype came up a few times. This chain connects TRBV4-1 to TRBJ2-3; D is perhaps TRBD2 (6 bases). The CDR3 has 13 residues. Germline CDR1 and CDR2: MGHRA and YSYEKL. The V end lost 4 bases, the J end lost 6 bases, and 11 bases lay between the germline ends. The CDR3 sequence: CASSPLGGDTQYF. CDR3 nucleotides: TGCGCCAGCAGCCCCCTTGGGGGGGATACGCAGTATTTT.

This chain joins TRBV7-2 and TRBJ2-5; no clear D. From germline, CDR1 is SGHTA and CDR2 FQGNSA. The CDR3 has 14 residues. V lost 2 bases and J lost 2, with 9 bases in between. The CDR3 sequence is CASSLIDGQETQYF. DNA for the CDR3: TGTGCCAGCAGCTTAATTGACGGACAAGAGACCCAGTACTTC.